These T cell receptor beta chains were read from a single sample in a study of identical twins. TCRdb re-derived calls from the 5' RACE reads in MiXCR, one entry per CDR3 protein. Of roughly 720,000 distinct CDR3 sequences listed, 15% to 20% were seen once; the top ten hold approximately 14%. The same sample was also studied in work on T cells expressing NK-cell markers.

Material: PBMCs. Every receptor here comes from a woman between 18 and 29 years old in good health. CDR3s include the opening cysteine and the closing phenylalanine or tryptophan. The D gene is left open where the match is weak. Clone size is given for some rows only: seen once, a few or many times, or a class if the clone is expanded.

TRBJ2-3 | TRBV5-1 | NA | NA | TGCGCCAGCAGCTTCTCCCGGGGGCTAAGCACAGATACGCAGTATTTT | CASSFSRGLSTDTQYF
TRBJ1-2 | TRBV2 | NA | NA | TGTGCCAGCAGCCAGGAAGCGCGTGGCTACACCTTC | CASSQEARGYTF
TRBJ2-7 | TRBV10-3 | NA | TRBD1 | TGTGCCATCACCCCGACAGGGGAGTCCTACGAGCAGTACTTC | CAITPTGESYEQYF
TRBJ2-3 | TRBV7-2 | NA | NA | TGTGCCACCTTATACCGTGGCACAGATACGCAGTATTTT | CATLYRGTDTQYF
TRBJ2-2 | TRBV11-2 | few | NA | TGTGCCAGCAGCTCGTACGGTTTTACGAACACCGGGGAGCTGTTTTTT | CASSSYGFTNTGELFF
TRBJ1-5 | TRBV29-1 | few | NA | TGCAGCGTTGCTGCTAGCAATCAGCCCCAGCATTTT | CSVAASNQPQHF
TRBJ2-2 | TRBV29-1 | NA | NA | TGCAGCGTCACGGCGGGGTCCTCGAACACCGGGGAGCTGTTTTTT | CSVTAGSSNTGELFF
TRBJ2-1 | TRBV20-1 | few | TRBD2 | TGCAGTGCTAGAAAAACTAGGGAGGGCCTGTGGAATGAGCAGTTCTTC | CSARKTREGLWNEQFF
TRBJ2-1 | TRBV9 | few | TRBD2 | TGTGCCAGCAGCCCGGGGACTAGTCCTGAGCAGTTCTTC | CASSPGTSPEQFF
TRBJ2-1 | TRBV7-7 | NA | NA | TGTGCCAGCAGCTTAGAAGGCCGGATGGGTGAGCAGTTCTTC | CASSLEGRMGEQFF
TRBJ2-5 | TRBV7-8 | NA | NA | TGTGCCAGCAGCCATTCGGGGCAGGGTGGTGTGGCGGGGACCCAGTACTTC | CASSHSGQGGVAGTQYF
TRBJ2-1 | TRBV6-4 | few | NA | TGTGCCAGCAGTGACTCAGGGGCGGGTGGGCTGCGGAAGCAGTTCTTC | CASSDSGAGGLRKQFF
TRBJ2-6 | TRBV5-1 | NA | NA | TGCGCCAGCAGCTTCACCTCCCCTGGGGCCAACGTCCTGACTTTC | CASSFTSPGANVLTF
TRBJ2-1 | TRBV12-3/TRBV12-4 | few | NA | TGTGCCAGCAGTTTGTTTGGGGGGCGGGAGCAGTTCTTC | CASSLFGGREQFF
TRBJ2-7 | TRBV27 | few | TRBD1 | TGTGCCAGCAGAGGTTACGGGACAGCCTGGGGCGAGCAGTACTTC | CASRGYGTAWGEQYF
TRBJ1-1 | TRBV29-1 | few | NA | TGCAGCGTGAGGGGTTCGTTTGAAGCTTTCTTT | CSVRGSFEAFF
TRBJ2-1 | TRBV29-1 | NA | NA | TGCAGCGTCGTCCCGGGACTTGGATACAATGAGCAGTTCTTC | CSVVPGLGYNEQFF
TRBJ1-1 | TRBV6-5 | few | NA | TGTGCCAGCAGTTATTCTCCTTTACCGAACACTGAAGCTTTCTTT | CASSYSPLPNTEAFF
TRBJ2-1 | TRBV5-1 | few | NA | TGCGCCAGCAGCTTGGCCCGCCCCGGACTGAGCTCCTACAATGAGCAGTTCTTC | CASSLARPGLSSYNEQFF
TRBJ2-3 | TRBV5-1 | NA | TRBD2 | TGCGCCAGCAGCTTGCGTCTAGCGGGGGCAGCAGATACGCAGTATTTT | CASSLRLAGAADTQYF
TRBJ2-1 | TRBV20-1 | NA | NA | TGCAGTGCTCCTCGACTAGGAGGGTCCTACAATGAGCAGTTCTTC | CSAPRLGGSYNEQFF
TRBJ2-7 | TRBV20-1 | NA | NA | TGCAGTGCTAGATCTATAACAGGGTCCTACGAGCAGTACTTC | CSARSITGSYEQYF
TRBJ1-1 | TRBV27 | many | NA | TGTGCCAGCAGCTTGAGCCGGAACACTGAAGCTTTCTTT | CASSLSRNTEAFF
TRBJ2-7 | TRBV11-3 | NA | NA | TGTGCCAGCAGCGTACGCCCAGCTTCCTACGAGCAGTACTTC | CASSVRPASYEQYF
TRBJ2-7 | TRBV6-5 | NA | NA | TGTGCCAGCAGTTACACTTACCAGGGGAAGGGCGAGCAGTACTTC | CASSYTYQGKGEQYF
TRBJ1-2 | TRBV9 | few | TRBD1 | TGTGCCAGCAGCCCACGGACAGGGGTAGAAGATGGCTACACCTTC | CASSPRTGVEDGYTF
TRBJ2-7 | TRBV7-2 | NA | NA | TGTGCCAGCAGCTTGGTTTCGGTCAGGACCTACGAGCAGTACTTC | CASSLVSVRTYEQYF
TRBJ2-7 | TRBV29-1 | few | NA | TGCAGCGTTGAACGGGGTCCCGAGCAGTACTTC | CSVERGPEQYF
TRBJ1-1 | TRBV27 | NA | NA | TGTGCCAGCAGTTCCGACGGAGCAACGCATGAAGCTTTCTTT | CASSSDGATHEAFF
TRBJ1-2 | TRBV7-8 | NA | NA | TGTGCCAGCAGCCCGGTGGGGCCTTTCGATGGCTACACCTTC | CASSPVGPFDGYTF
TRBJ2-1 | TRBV20-1 | few | NA | TGCAGTGCTTCCCCCCGGGAGTCCCCCTACAATGAGCAGTTCTTC | CSASPRESPYNEQFF
TRBJ2-7 | TRBV20-1 | few | NA | TGCAGTGCTAGCGCTGGGTCAATAAATACCTACGAGCAGTACTTC | CSASAGSINTYEQYF
TRBJ1-5 | TRBV5-6 | few | NA | TGTGCCAGCACCTCTTGGGGTTCGCAGCCCCAGCATTTT | CASTSWGSQPQHF
TRBJ2-1 | TRBV7-2 | few | NA | TGTGCCAGCAGTACTAGGGGGAAGGCATACAATGAGCAGTTCTTC | CASSTRGKAYNEQFF
TRBJ2-6 | TRBV9 | NA | NA | TGTGCCAGCAGCGTTAACAGGTTTTCTGCCGGGGCCAACGTCCTGACTTTC | CASSVNRFSAGANVLTF
TRBJ2-3 | TRBV20-1 | NA | NA | TGCAGTGCTTGGGACGGTGGCACAGATACGCAGTATTTT | CSAWDGGTDTQYF
TRBJ2-7 | TRBV20-1 | NA | NA | TGCAGTGCTAGGGGTCTGATTTACGAGCAGTACTTC | CSARGLIYEQYF
TRBJ2-5 | TRBV6-5 | many | NA | TGTGCCAGCAGTTACTCTGGTTGGGCCCAGTACTTC | CASSYSGWAQYF
TRBJ2-7 | TRBV5-1 | few | TRBD1 | TGCGCCAGCAGCTTGGCCATCCAGGGAGGGACAGGGGGACTTGGCTACGAGCAGTACTTC | CASSLAIQGGTGGLGYEQYF
TRBJ1-1 | TRBV5-5 | few | NA | TGTGCCAGCAGCCGGGGGGGGGAGACTGAAGCTTTCTTT | CASSRGGETEAFF
TRBJ2-5 | TRBV2 | NA | NA | TGTGCCGGGGGACCGCTCACCGGGACCCAGTACTTC | CAGGPLTGTQYF
TRBJ2-1 | TRBV7-8 | NA | NA | TGTGCCAGCAGCGCGGGCCCAGCCAATGAGCAGTTCTTC | CASSAGPANEQFF
TRBJ2-1 | TRBV5-6 | few | NA | TGTGCCAGCAGCTTCGGAGCAAGCTCCTACAATGAGCAGTTCTTC | CASSFGASSYNEQFF
TRBJ1-1 | TRBV29-1 | NA | NA | TGCAGCGTCCTTACAGGACGGACGAACACTGAAGCTTTCTTT | CSVLTGRTNTEAFF
TRBJ2-1 | TRBV6-1 | NA | TRBD2 | TGTGCCAGCTGCCTTATCGCGGGAGGGCCTAGGAATGAGCAGTTCTTC | CASCLIAGGPRNEQFF
TRBJ2-7 | TRBV20-1 | few | TRBD1 | TGCAGTGCTCGTACAGGGGCAGGAGGCTACGAGCAGTACTTC | CSARTGAGGYEQYF
TRBJ2-1 | TRBV5-1 | few | TRBD2 | TGCGCCAGCAGCTTACCGGGACTAGCGAGTTACAATGAGCAGTTCTTC | CASSLPGLASYNEQFF
TRBJ1-6 | TRBV7-9 | NA | TRBD1 | TGTGCCAGCAGCCCTTCGACAGGGGAGAGCTCACCCCTCCACTTT | CASSPSTGESSPLHF
TRBJ2-7 | TRBV5-1 | few | NA | TGCGCCAGCAGCTTTCAGGGGCTATCCTACGAGCAGTACTTC | CASSFQGLSYEQYF
TRBJ2-5 | TRBV9 | NA | TRBD2 | TGTGCCAGCAGCGTAGCGGCTAGCGGGACTTGGGAGACCCAGTACTTC | CASSVAASGTWETQYF
TRBJ2-5 | TRBV15 | few | NA | TGTGCCACCAGCAGAGCTGAGGGACGAGTGGGGACCCAGTACTTC | CATSRAEGRVGTQYF
TRBJ2-3 | TRBV4-3 | few | TRBD2 | TGCGCCAGCAGCCAAGAAGGGGCGGGAGTGACAGATACGCAGTATTTT | CASSQEGAGVTDTQYF
TRBJ2-1 | TRBV3-1 | NA | NA | TGTGCCAGCAGCCTCTTGAGAAGCTCCTACAATGAGCAGTTCTTC | CASSLLRSSYNEQFF
TRBJ2-3 | TRBV7-9 | NA | NA | TGTGCCAGCAGCCTGGAGACAACTAGCACAGATACGCAGTATTTT | CASSLETTSTDTQYF
TRBJ1-6 | TRBV6-5 | few | TRBD1 | TGTGCCAGCAGTACTACAGGGGGGTATTCACCCCTCCACTTT | CASSTTGGYSPLHF
TRBJ1-1 | TRBV20-1 | NA | NA | TGCAGTGTCCCGCCGGGGGGGTCGAACACTGAAGCTTTCTTT | CSVPPGGSNTEAFF
TRBJ2-7 | TRBV12-3/TRBV12-4 | NA | TRBD2 | TGTGCCAGCAGTTTATCCGGTCTTAGCGGGAGGGCCAAGCAGTACTTC | CASSLSGLSGRAKQYF
TRBJ1-1 | TRBV18 | NA | TRBD1 | TGTGCCAGCTCACCTTTCGGGACAGCGAACACTGAAGCTTTCTTT | CASSPFGTANTEAFF
TRBJ2-7 | TRBV20-1 | NA | TRBD1 | TGCAGTGCCCACACCACCGGGACAGAATACGAGCAGTACTTC | CSAHTTGTEYEQYF